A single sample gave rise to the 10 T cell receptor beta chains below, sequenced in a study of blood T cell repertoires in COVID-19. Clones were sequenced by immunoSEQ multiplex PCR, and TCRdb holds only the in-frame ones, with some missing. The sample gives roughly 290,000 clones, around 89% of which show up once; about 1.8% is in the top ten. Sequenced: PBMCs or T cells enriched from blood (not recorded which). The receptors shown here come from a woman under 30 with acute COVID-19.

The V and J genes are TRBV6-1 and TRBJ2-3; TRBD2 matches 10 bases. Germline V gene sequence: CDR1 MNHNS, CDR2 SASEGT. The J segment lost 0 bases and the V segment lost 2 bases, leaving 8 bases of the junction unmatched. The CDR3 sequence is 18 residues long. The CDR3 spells CASSEFVASGSSTDTQYF. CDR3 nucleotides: TGTGCCAGCAGTGAATTCGTCGCTAGCGGGAGTAGCACAGATACGCAGTATTTT.

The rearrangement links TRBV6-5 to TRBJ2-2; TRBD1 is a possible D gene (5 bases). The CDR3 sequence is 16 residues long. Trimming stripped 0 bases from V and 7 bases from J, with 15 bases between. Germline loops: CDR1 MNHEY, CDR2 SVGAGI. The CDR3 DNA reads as TGTGCCAGCAGTTACTCAGGACAACCACACCACGGGGAGCTGTTTTTT. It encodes CASSYSGQPHHGELFF.

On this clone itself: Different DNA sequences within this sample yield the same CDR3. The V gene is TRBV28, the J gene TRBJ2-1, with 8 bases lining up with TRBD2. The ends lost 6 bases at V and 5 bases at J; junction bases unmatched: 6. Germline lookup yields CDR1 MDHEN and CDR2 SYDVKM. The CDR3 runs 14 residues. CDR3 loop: CASSLSGGDNEQFF. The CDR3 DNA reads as TGTGCCAGCAGCCTTTCGGGAGGGGACAATGAGCAGTTCTTC.

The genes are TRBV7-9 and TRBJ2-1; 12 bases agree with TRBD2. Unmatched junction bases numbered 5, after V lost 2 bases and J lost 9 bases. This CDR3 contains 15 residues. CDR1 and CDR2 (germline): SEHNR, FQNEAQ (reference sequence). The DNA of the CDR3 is TGTGCCAGCAGCTTACCCCTAGCGGGAGGGCTTGAGCAGTTCTTC. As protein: CASSLPLAGGLEQFF. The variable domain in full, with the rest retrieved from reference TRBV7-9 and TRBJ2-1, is DTGVSQNPRHKITKRGQNVTFRCDPISEHNRLYWYRQTLGQGPEFLTYFQNEAQLEKSRLLSDRFSAERPKGSFSTLEIQRTEQGDSAMYLCASSLPLAGGLEQFFGPGTRLTVL.

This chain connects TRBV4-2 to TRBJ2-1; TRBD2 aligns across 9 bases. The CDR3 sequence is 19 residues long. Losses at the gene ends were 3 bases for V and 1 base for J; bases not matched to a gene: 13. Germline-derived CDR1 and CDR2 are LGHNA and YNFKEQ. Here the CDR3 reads CASSQRAASGALSYNEQFF. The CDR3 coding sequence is TGTGCCAGCAGCCAGAGGGCGGCTAGCGGGGCGCTGTCCTACAATGAGCAGTTCTTC.

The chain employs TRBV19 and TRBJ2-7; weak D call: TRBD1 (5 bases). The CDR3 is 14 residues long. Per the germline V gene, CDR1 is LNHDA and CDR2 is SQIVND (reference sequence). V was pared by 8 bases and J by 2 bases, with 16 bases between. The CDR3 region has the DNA TGTGCCAGTTCCCTAAAAATGGGGCCCTACGAGCAGTACTTC. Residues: CASSLKMGPYEQYF.

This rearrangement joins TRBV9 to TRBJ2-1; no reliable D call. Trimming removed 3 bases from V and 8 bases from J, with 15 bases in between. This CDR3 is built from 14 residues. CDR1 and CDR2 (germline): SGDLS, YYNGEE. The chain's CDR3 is CASSAPMRRDEQFF. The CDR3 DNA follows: TGTGCCAGCAGCGCCCCCATGAGGCGCGATGAGCAGTTCTTC.

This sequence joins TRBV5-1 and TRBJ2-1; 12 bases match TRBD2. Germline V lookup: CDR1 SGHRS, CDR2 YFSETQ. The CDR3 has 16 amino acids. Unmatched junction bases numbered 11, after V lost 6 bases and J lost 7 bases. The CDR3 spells CASTTPTSGSGNEQFF. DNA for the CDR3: TGCGCCAGCACAACCCCGACTAGCGGGAGTGGGAATGAGCAGTTCTTC.

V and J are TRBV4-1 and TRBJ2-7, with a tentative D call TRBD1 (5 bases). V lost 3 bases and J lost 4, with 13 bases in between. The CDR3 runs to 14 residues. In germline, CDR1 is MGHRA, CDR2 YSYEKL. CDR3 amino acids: CASSHIARGYEQYF. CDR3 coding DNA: TGCGCCAGCAGCCATATAGCAAGGGGTTACGAGCAGTACTTC.

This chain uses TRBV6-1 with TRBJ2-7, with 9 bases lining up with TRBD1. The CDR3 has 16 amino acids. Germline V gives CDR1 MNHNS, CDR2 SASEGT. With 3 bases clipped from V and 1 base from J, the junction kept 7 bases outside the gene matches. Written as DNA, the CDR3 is TGTGCCAGCAGTGAGAGGACAGGGGAGGTATCCTACGAGCAGTACTTC. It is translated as CASSERTGEVSYEQYF.